These 32 T cell receptor beta chains were all obtained from the same sample, sequenced in a study of molecular identifiers for immune sequencing clone quantification. Each CDR3 protein gets one entry after TCRdb re-called the PCR reads with MiXCR. The data hold about 39,000 distinct CDR3 sequences, with less than 20% observed a single time. The sequenced material came from naive CD8+ T cells from blood, with Jurkat cell RNA spiked in. The sample's subset: FACS-sorted CD8+CD4-CCR7+CD45RA+ naive T cells. These receptors were obtained from a human donor in good health. Some libraries in this study had Jurkat cell RNA spiked in.

This clonotype occurred many times. V gene TRBV4-3 combines with J gene TRBJ2-5; TRBD1 is a possible D gene (5 bases). The CDR3 length is 15 residues. The germline gives CDR1 LGHNA, CDR2 YSLEER. Between the trimmed V and J ends, which lost 1 base and 0 bases, there was a span of 9 bases. The CDR3 loop is CASSQVWGNQETQYF. As DNA, the CDR3 is TGCGCCAGCAGCCAAGTCTGGGGCAACCAAGAGACCCAGTACTTC.

This clonotype is categorized as medium-sized. This rearrangement joins TRBV27 to TRBJ1-5; the D gene is possibly TRBD1 (6 bases). The CDR3 loop spans 15 amino acids. From germline, CDR1 is MNHEY and CDR2 SMNVEV (reference sequence). Trimming shortened V by 3 bases and J by 1 base, and 10 bases separated the two germline ends. CDR3 in DNA: TGTGCCAGCAGTTTTTGGGGGCAAAGCAATCAGCCCCAGCATTTT. It encodes CASSFWGQSNQPQHF.

This clonotype occurred many times. The chain is built from TRBV5-5 and TRBJ2-7; 9 bases are shared with TRBD2. Per germline, CDR1 SGHKS and CDR2 YYEKEE (reference sequence). The junction had 10 bases not matched to a gene; V was cut back by 5 bases and J by 4 bases. This CDR3 spans 15 amino acids. The DNA for the CDR3 is TGTGCCAGCAGTTCCCCTTTAGCGGGGGTATACGAGCAGTACTTC. Encoded protein: CASSSPLAGVYEQYF.

This clonotype was counted many times. The rearrangement links TRBV12-3 or TRBV12-4 to TRBJ2-6; TRBD1 is a possible D gene (6 bases). V shed 6 bases and J shed 2 bases, with 8 bases lying between them. The CDR3 covers 14 residues. In nucleotides, the CDR3 is TGTGCCAGCAGCCGACAGGCTGGGGCCAACGTCCTGACTTTC. It specifies CASSRQAGANVLTF.

A few counts support this clonotype. This chain connects TRBV4-3 to TRBJ2-7; D is unclear. This CDR3 contains 15 residues. Germline CDR1 and CDR2: LGHNA and YSLEER. The V end lost 0 bases, the J end lost 4 bases, and 13 bases lay between the germline ends. The chain's CDR3 is CASSQDKGVNYEQYF. In DNA form, the CDR3 reads TGCGCCAGCAGCCAAGATAAAGGTGTCAATTACGAGCAGTACTTC.

As concerns this clonotype: A read error is possible here, since a much larger clone lies one base away. The chain uses TRBV9 and TRBJ1-2; D is possibly TRBD1 (5 bases). This CDR3 comprises 12 residues. The V gene lost 3 bases and the J gene lost 4 bases, with 7 bases spanning the gap. CDR1 SGDLS and CDR2 YYNGEE come from the germline V gene. CDR3: CASSGTPYGYTF. For the CDR3, the DNA is TGTGCCAGCAGCGGGACACCCTATGGCTACACCTTC.

This clonotype was found many times. The chain couples TRBV5-1 to TRBJ2-7; 8 nucleotides agree with TRBD2. Germline loops: CDR1 SGHRS, CDR2 YFSETQ. There are 17 residues in the CDR3. J lost 3 bases, V lost 2 bases, and 13 bases had no gene match. CDR3 in amino acids: CASSFAGRAGVSYEQYF. DNA for the CDR3: TGCGCCAGCAGCTTCGCCGGGAGGGCGGGAGTGAGCTACGAGCAGTACTTC. The complete variable domain, with remaining parts taken from reference TRBV5-1 and TRBJ2-7, reads KAGVTQTPRYLIKTRGQQVTLSCSPISGHRSVSWYQQTPGQGLQFLFEYFSETQRNKGNFPGRFSGRQFSNSRSEMNVSTLELGDSALYLCASSFAGRAGVSYEQYFGPGTRLTVT.

Comments on this clonotype: This may come from a read error, since a much larger clone is one base off. As DNA, the CDR3 is TGTGCCAGCAGCGACGCAATAGCCGGGACTAGCAGGGCGAACTACAATGAGCAGTTCTTC. It yields the protein CASSDAIAGTSRANYNEQFF. This chain connects TRBV7-8 to TRBJ2-1; the match to TRBD2 covers 9 bases. The germline gives CDR1 SGHVS, CDR2 FQNEAQ. CDR3 length: 20 amino acids. The trim removed 5 bases at V and 3 bases at J, leaving 20 bases unmatched.

This clonotype was picked up many times. J is TRBJ2-7 and V is TRBV28; TRBD2 matches 10 bases. Germline V gene lookup returns CDR1 MDHEN and CDR2 SYDVKM. The CDR3 is 15 residues long. V trimming: 4 bases; J trimming: 3 bases; junction bases outside the gene matches: 6. CDR3 coding DNA: TGTGCCAGCAGTTCCGGACTAGCGGCCAACTACGAGCAGTACTTC. Its protein is CASSSGLAANYEQYF.

In its sample, this clonotype was seen many times. The CDR3: CASSVALAGSTDTQYF. The CDR3 DNA is TGTGCCAGCAGCGTAGCACTAGCGGGGAGCACAGATACGCAGTATTTT. The gene calls are TRBV9 and TRBJ2-3; 10 bases are shared with TRBD2. Per germline, CDR1 SGDLS and CDR2 YYNGEE. This CDR3 contains 16 residues. Trimming cost V 0 bases and J 0 bases; bases outside gene matches: 1.

As regards this clonotype: Since a much larger clone is just one base distant, this may be a read error. The rearrangement links TRBV6-2 or TRBV6-3 to TRBJ1-1; unclear D gene. The CDR3 is 15 residues long. Germline V gene data show CDR1 as MNHEY and CDR2 as SVGEGT. Here the CDR3 reads CASSAVGSSGTETFF. CDR3 bases: TGTGCCAGTTCGGCAGTCGGGTCGTCGGGTACTGAAACTTTCTTT.

At least ten counts were recorded for this clonotype. The chain joins TRBV20-1 to TRBJ2-4; 7 bases fit TRBD1. The CDR3 has 15 amino acids. In germline, CDR1 is DFQATT, CDR2 SNEGSKA (reference sequence). With 2 bases clipped from V and 3 bases from J, the junction kept 7 bases outside the gene matches. CDR3 sequence: CSARSLQGIKNIQYF. In DNA form, the CDR3 reads TGCAGTGCTAGAAGCCTACAGGGGATCAAAAACATTCAGTACTTC.

This clonotype was counted many times. The gene calls are TRBV10-1 and TRBJ2-7; no clear D. The CDR3 consists of 11 residues. Trimming shortened V by 0 bases and J by 5 bases, and 2 bases separated the two germline ends. Germline V gene lookup returns CDR1 WNHNN and CDR2 SYGVQD (reference sequence). CDR3 protein: CASSESHEQYF. The CDR3 nucleotides are TGCGCCAGCAGTGAGTCCCACGAGCAGTACTTC.

This clonotype appeared many times. The genes are TRBV4-1 and TRBJ2-1, with a possible D match to TRBD2 (7 bases). Trimming took 4 bases from V and 2 from J, leaving 18 bases between them. The germline V gene has CDR1 MGHRA and CDR2 YSYEKL. This CDR3 has 17 residues. The CDR3 DNA follows: TGCGCCAGCAGCCCTCTGTGGGGGGGGGCAACCTACAATGAGCAGTTCTTC. Translated: CASSPLWGGATYNEQFF.

This clonotype has ten or more counts. The chain has TRBV12-3 or TRBV12-4 and TRBJ1-2; D ambiguous. The CDR3 runs to 13 residues. V was shortened by 3 bases and J by 5 bases, with 10 bases between the two germline ends. CDR3 bases: TGTGCCAGCAGTTTGGGAAACTTTTATGGCTACACCTTC. Translation gives CASSLGNFYGYTF.

This clonotype was seen many times. The rearrangement joins TRBV21-1 to TRBJ2-5; the DNA was not used to check the table's D call, TRBD2. TRBV21-1 is noted as a pseudogene. CDR3 size: 17 residues. The CDR3 DNA reads as TGTGCCAGCAGCAAAGAGTGTGCTAGCGGGAGTTTGGAGACCCAGTACTTC. It encodes CASSKECASGSLETQYF.

Turning to this clonotype: A much bigger clone sits one base away, suggesting this may be a read error. The J gene is TRBJ2-3, the V gene TRBV12-3 or TRBV12-4; weak D call: TRBD2 (5 bases). The CDR3 loop spans 15 amino acids. The CDR3 DNA reads as TGTGCCAACAGTTTAGCGAGGCGGCCCGGAGATACGCAGTATTTT. Encoded protein: CANSLARRPGDTQYF.

Of note for this clonotype: A much bigger clone sits one base away, suggesting this may be a read error. The J gene is TRBJ2-7, the V gene TRBV12-3 or TRBV12-4, with D perhaps TRBD2 (6 bases). CDR3 size: 14 residues. The CDR3 DNA reads as TGTGCCAGCAGCCCCGGGACTCAAGACTACGAGCAGTGCTTC. Residues: CASSPGTQDYEQCF.

The chain couples TRBV5-1 to TRBJ2-1; weak D call: TRBD1 (5 bases). The CDR3 is 13 amino acids. Trimming left V 0 bases short and J 6 bases short, with 7 bases between. Germline V lookup: CDR1 SGHRS, CDR2 YFSETQ. The DNA of the CDR3 is TGCGCCAGCAGCTTGGTCAGGGTCAATGAGCAGTTCTTC. Its translation is CASSLVRVNEQFF.

Only a few counts were recorded for this clonotype. This chain joins TRBV29-1 and TRBJ2-7; possible D gene TRBD2, 6 bases. This CDR3 region has 12 residues. Germline-derived CDR1 and CDR2 are SQVTM and ANQGSEA. V was shortened by 7 bases and J by 4 bases, with 14 bases between the two germline ends. The CDR3 protein is CSAGGTAYEQYF. In DNA form, the CDR3 reads TGCAGCGCCGGAGGGACGGCTTACGAGCAGTACTTC.

This clonotype was counted between two and nine times. V gene TRBV21-1 combines with J gene TRBJ2-5; the DNA was not compared with TRBD1, the D call given in the table. TRBV21-1 is listed as a pseudogene. This CDR3 has 15 amino acids. For the CDR3, the DNA is TGTGCCAGCAGCAGTCCCCCGGTACACCAAGAGACCCAGTACTTC. Translation gives CASSSPPVHQETQYF.

This clonotype was detected many times. This chain links TRBV6-1 with TRBJ2-3; D not certain. The CDR3 loop spans 12 amino acids. Germline CDR1 reads MNHNS; CDR2 reads SASEGT. V lost 4 bases and J 5 bases, leaving 7 bases between the germline ends. In nucleotides, the CDR3 is TGTGCCAGCAGTGCTATTCGAGATACGCAGTATTTT. This codes for CASSAIRDTQYF.

Of note for this clonotype: This may arise from a read error, as a much more abundant clone is one base away. J is TRBJ2-7 and V is TRBV12-3 or TRBV12-4, with TRBD2 as a possible D gene (5 bases). The length of the CDR3 is 13 residues. With 5 bases removed from V and 8 bases from J, the gap between germline ends came to 16 bases. The DNA for the CDR3 is TGTGCCAGCAGTAGTGGGCTAGCAGCCAAGCAGTACTTC. Its translation: CASSSGLAAKQYF.

This clonotype has a count of ten or more. This sequence joins TRBV6-2 or TRBV6-3 and TRBJ2-6; D unresolved. Germline values: CDR1 MNHEY, CDR2 SVGEGT. Trimming shortened V by 6 bases and J by 1 base, and 16 bases separated the two germline ends. The length of the CDR3 is 17 residues. CDR3 protein: CASRFSYEPSGANVLTF. The CDR3 nucleotides read TGTGCCAGCAGATTCTCATATGAGCCTTCTGGGGCCAACGTCCTGACTTTC.

This clonotype was recorded at least ten times. The V call is TRBV7-9, the J call TRBJ2-7, with 11 positions matching TRBD2. Germline loops: CDR1 SEHNR, CDR2 FQNEAQ (reference sequence). The CDR3 length is 18 residues. V shed 7 bases and J 3 bases; nucleotides not matched to a gene: 17. DNA of the CDR3: TGTGCCAGCACCCCCCCCGCGGGGACTAGCGGAGGGGACTACGAGCAGTACTTC. Protein product: CASTPPAGTSGGDYEQYF.

This clonotype was seen repeatedly, ten times or more. The rearrangement joins TRBV20-1 to TRBJ2-1; perhaps TRBD2 as D (5 bases). CDR3 length: 16 amino acids. V lost 2 bases to trimming and J lost 0 bases, with 14 bases between them. CDR1 is DFQATT and CDR2 is SNEGSKA in the germline V gene (reference sequence). The DNA of the CDR3 is TGCAGTGCTAGATTCGGCGGGTGGGGCTCCTACAATGAGCAGTTCTTC. This codes for CSARFGGWGSYNEQFF.

Concerning this clonotype itself: A much larger clone differs by one base, so this may be a read error. This sequence joins TRBV27 and TRBJ2-1; D may be TRBD2 (5 bases). Germline CDR1 MNHEY, CDR2 SMNVEV (reference sequence). The CDR3 contains 16 residues. The CDR3 protein is CASSSRVEGLTNEQCF. CDR3 nucleotide sequence: TGTGCCAGCAGTTCCCGGGTAGAGGGCCTAACCAATGAGCAGTGCTTC.

This clonotype was seen repeatedly, ten times or more. The V and J genes are TRBV4-3 and TRBJ2-3; maybe TRBD1 (6 bases). Germline V CDR1 and CDR2: LGHNA, YSLEER. With 1 base removed from V and 8 bases from J, the gap between germline ends came to 19 bases. This CDR3 region has 16 residues. CDR3 bases: TGCGCCAGCAGCCAAGTGGAGAGGGGGACACAACGTACGCAGTATTTT. Translated, it gives CASSQVERGTQRTQYF.

To note about this clonotype: One end of the junction is discordant with germline, which a read error may explain. This chain uses TRBV4-1 with TRBJ2-7; D possibly corresponds to TRBD2 (5 bases). CDR1 and CDR2 from the germline V gene are MGHRA and YSYEKL. The CDR3 is 14 amino acids. DNA of the CDR3: TGCGCCGGCAGCCAAGTCCGGGGAAACTACGAGCAGTACTTC. Its translation is CAGSQVRGNYEQYF.

This clonotype showed up many times. The chain joins TRBV3-1 to TRBJ2-1, with D maybe TRBD1 (6 bases). CDR1 and CDR2 from the germline V gene are LGHDT and YNNKEL (reference sequence). V lost 0 bases and J 6 bases, leaving 6 bases between the germline ends. This CDR3 has 13 amino acids. The DNA for the CDR3 is TGTGCCAGCAGCCAAGACAGGGGCAATGAGCAGTTCTTC. It encodes CASSQDRGNEQFF.

A note on this clonotype: Since a much larger clone is just one base distant, this may be a read error. The chain employs TRBV7-9 and TRBJ1-2, with TRBD1 identical over 8 bases. The CDR3 sequence is 13 residues long. The J segment lost 7 bases and the V segment lost 11 bases, leaving 12 bases of the junction unmatched. In germline, CDR1 is SEHNR, CDR2 FQNEAQ (reference sequence). Here the CDR3 reads CAGNGQGKTGYTF. In DNA form, the CDR3 reads TGTGCCGGCAACGGACAGGGAAAGACTGGCTACACCTTC.

About this clonotype: One base away lies a much larger clone, so this may be a sequencing read error. The V and J genes are TRBV9 and TRBJ2-3; D unresolved. Germline V gene sequence: CDR1 SGDLS, CDR2 YYNGEE. This CDR3 has 13 amino acids. With 6 bases removed from V and 4 bases from J, the gap between germline ends came to 12 bases. DNA of the CDR3: TGTGCCAGCAACTCGAATCAGCCAGATACGCAGTATTTT. Translating gives CASNSNQPDTQYF.